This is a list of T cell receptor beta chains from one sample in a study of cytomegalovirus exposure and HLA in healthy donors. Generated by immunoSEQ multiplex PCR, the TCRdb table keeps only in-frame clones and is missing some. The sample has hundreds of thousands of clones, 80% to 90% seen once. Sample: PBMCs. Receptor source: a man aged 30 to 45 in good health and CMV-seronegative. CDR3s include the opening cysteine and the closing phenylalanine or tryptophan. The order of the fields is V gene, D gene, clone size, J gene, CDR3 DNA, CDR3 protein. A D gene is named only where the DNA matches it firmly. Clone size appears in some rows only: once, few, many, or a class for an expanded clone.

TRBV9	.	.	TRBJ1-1	TGTGCCAGCAGCGTAGATTTAATGGGGGCCGGAACTGAAGCTTTCTTT	CASSVDLMGAGTEAFF
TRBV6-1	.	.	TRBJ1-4	TGTGCCAGCAGCAGACAGTTTAATGAAAAACTGTTTTTT	CASSRQFNEKLFF
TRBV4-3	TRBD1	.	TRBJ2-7	TGCGCCAGCAGCCAAGATAGGGACAGTCCCTACGAGCAGTACTTC	CASSQDRDSPYEQYF
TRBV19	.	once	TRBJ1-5	TGTGCCAGTACCAAGTTCGTACAGTTGGGTAATAATCAGCCCCAGCATTTT	CASTKFVQLGNNQPQHF
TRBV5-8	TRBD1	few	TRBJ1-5	TGTGCCAGCAGCGGTAACAGGGGAACCTATAGCAATCAGCCCCAGCATTTT	CASSGNRGTYSNQPQHF
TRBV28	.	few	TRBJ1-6	TGTGCCAGCAGTTTACCAGGAAACTCCTATAATTCACCCCTCCACTTT	CASSLPGNSYNSPLHF
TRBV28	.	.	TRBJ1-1	TGTGCCAGCCTTACAGGCTCGTCTGATGTGAACACTGAAGCTTTCTTT	CASLTGSSDVNTEAFF
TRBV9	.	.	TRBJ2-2	TGTGCCAGCAGCGTAGAGGCTAGCATCACCGGGGAGCTGTTTTTT	CASSVEASITGELFF
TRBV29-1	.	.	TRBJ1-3	TGCAGCGTTGAATCGACAGGAGCTGGAAACACCATATATTTT	CSVESTGAGNTIYF
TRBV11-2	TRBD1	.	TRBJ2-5	TGTGCCAGCAGTTCTCCGGACAGGGTCATCCAAGAGACCCAGTACTTC	CASSSPDRVIQETQYF
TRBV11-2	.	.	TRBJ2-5	TGTGCCAGCAGCTTAGGGGCTAGCTGGAGGGAGACCCAGTACTTC	CASSLGASWRETQYF
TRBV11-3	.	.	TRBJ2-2	TGTGCCAGCAGCTTAGACAGGACCGGGGAGCTGTTTTTT	CASSLDRTGELFF
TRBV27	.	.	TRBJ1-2	TGTGCCAGCAGTTTTAGGGAGGGGAGTCCCTATGGCTACACCTTC	CASSFREGSPYGYTF
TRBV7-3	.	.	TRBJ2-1	TGTGCCAGCTCCCCTGGAGGTCAGACCGACAATGAGCAGTTCTTC	CASSPGGQTDNEQFF
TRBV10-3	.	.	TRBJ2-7	TGTGCCATCAGATCCGGGTCCCAGGGGGAGCAGTACTTC	CAIRSGSQGEQYF
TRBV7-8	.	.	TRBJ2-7	TGTGCCAGCAGCTTAGATCTAGCACGGGAGCAGTACTTC	CASSLDLAREQYF
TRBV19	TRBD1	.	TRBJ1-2	TGTGCCAGTAGTAACCCCGGGACAGAGAACTATGGCTACACCTTC	CASSNPGTENYGYTF
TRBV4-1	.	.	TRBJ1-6	TGCGCCAGCAGCCAAGAGCGAGCAGGGAGGAGTTCCTATAATTCACCCCTCCACTTT	CASSQERAGRSSYNSPLHF
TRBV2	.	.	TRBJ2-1	TGTGCCAGCAGCCAGTGGGGGGGCGCGAACAATGAGCAGTTCTTC	CASSQWGGANNEQFF
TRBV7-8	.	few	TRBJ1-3	TGTGCCAGCAGCTTACGGCGGGGCTCTGGAAACACCATATATTTT	CASSLRRGSGNTIYF
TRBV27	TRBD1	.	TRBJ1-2	TGTGCCAGCAGTTTGGGACAGCCACTTAACTATGGCTACACCTTC	CASSLGQPLNYGYTF
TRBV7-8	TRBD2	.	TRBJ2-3	TGTGCCAGCAGCTTAGAGCTAGCGGGGGGGCGAGATACGCAGTATTTT	CASSLELAGGRDTQYF
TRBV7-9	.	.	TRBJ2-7	TGTGCCAGCAGCTTTACAGGGACCGAGCAGTACTTC	CASSFTGTEQYF
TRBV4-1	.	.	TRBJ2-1	TGCGCCAGCAGCCAAGATGGGCCAACTAGGCCTATCCCCTACAATGAGCAGTTCTTC	CASSQDGPTRPIPYNEQFF
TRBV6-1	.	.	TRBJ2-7	TGTGCCAGCAGTGAAGCCCATATAGGGGTGGTTGCGTACGAGCAGTACTTC	CASSEAHIGVVAYEQYF
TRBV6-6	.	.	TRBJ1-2	TGTGCCAGCAGTTACCCGGGGTTCCCAAACACCTTC	CASSYPGFPNTF
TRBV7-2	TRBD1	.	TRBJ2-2	TGTGCCAGCAGCTCCCGGGACAGGGGGCGTGTCGACACCGGGGAGCTGTTTTTT	CASSSRDRGRVDTGELFF
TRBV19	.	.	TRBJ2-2	TGTGCCAGTACCCCCATGGGGGCACAATCCGGGGAGCTGTTTTTT	CASTPMGAQSGELFF
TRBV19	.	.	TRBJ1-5	TGTGCCAGTAGTACCCTCACAGGGCCCAATCAGCCCCAGCATTTT	CASSTLTGPNQPQHF
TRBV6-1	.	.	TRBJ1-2	TGTGCCAGCAGTGTGACCGACATTAACTATGGCTACACCTTC	CASSVTDINYGYTF
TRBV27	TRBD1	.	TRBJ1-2	TGTGCCAGCAGTTTATCTACGACAGGGGGCTATGGCTACACCTTC	CASSLSTTGGYGYTF
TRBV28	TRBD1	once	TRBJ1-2	TGTGCCAGCAGTTCCCCCGGGACAGGGGGCCGGTATGGCTACACCTTC	CASSSPGTGGRYGYTF
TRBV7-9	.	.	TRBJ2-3	TGTGCCAGCAGCCTCCCCAGGGGCGATACGCAGTATTTT	CASSLPRGDTQYF
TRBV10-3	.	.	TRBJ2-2	TGTGCCATCAACGTGGAACAGGGAAACACCGGGGAGCTGTTTTTT	CAINVEQGNTGELFF
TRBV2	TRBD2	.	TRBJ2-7	TGTGCCAGCAGTGAAGGACTAGCGGGGGGTCGGCAGTACTTC	CASSEGLAGGRQYF
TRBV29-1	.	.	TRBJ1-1	TGCAGCGTTTTAACAGGGATTAGGGGCACTGAAGCTTTCTTT	CSVLTGIRGTEAFF
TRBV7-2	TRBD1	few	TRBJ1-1	TGTGCCAGCAGCGCCTGGACAGGCCCGAACACTGAAGCTTTCTTT	CASSAWTGPNTEAFF
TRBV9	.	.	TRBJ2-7	TGTGCCAGCAGCTCCAGACAGACCCCCACCGAGCAGTACTTC	CASSSRQTPTEQYF
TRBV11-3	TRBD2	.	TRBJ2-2	TGTGCCAGCAGCTTGGGGGGGAGGAACACCGGGGAGCTGTTTTTT	CASSLGGRNTGELFF
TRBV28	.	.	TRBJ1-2	TGTGCCAGCAGTTTAGGAGTGGGTGGCTACACCTTC	CASSLGVGGYTF
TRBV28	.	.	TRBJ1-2	TGTGCCAGCAGTTCAACCAATACAGAGTACTATGGCTACACCTTC	CASSSTNTEYYGYTF
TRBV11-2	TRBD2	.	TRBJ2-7	TGTGCCAGCAGCTTCGCGCGGGGGGGCTACGAGCAGTACTTC	CASSFARGGYEQYF
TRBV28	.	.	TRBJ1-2	TGTGCCACCGTTATTCAGGGATCGCGGGGCTACACCTTC	CATVIQGSRGYTF
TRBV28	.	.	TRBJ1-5	TGTGCCAGCAGTTTATTGGGACACAGCAATCAGCCCCAGCATTTT	CASSLLGHSNQPQHF
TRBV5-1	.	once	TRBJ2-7	TGCGCCAGCAGCTCCCTTCAGGGCTACTTCTACGAGCAGTACTTC	CASSSLQGYFYEQYF
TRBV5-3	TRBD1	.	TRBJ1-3	TGTGCCAGAAGCTTGGTTGTAGCAGCGACAGGGTCTGGAAACACCATATATTTT	CARSLVVAATGSGNTIYF
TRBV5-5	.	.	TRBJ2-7	TGTGCCAGCAGCTTGAGCTGGTCCTACGAGCAGTACTTC	CASSLSWSYEQYF
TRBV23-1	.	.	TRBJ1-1	TGCGCCAGCAGTCTGGAGACTGAAGCTTTCTTT	CASSLETEAFF
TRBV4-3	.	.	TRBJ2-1	TGCGCCAGCAGCCAACTAGAGATGAGGCCCCACAATGAGCAGTTCTTC	CASSQLEMRPHNEQFF
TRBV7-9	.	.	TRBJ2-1	TGTTCCAGCACTCTCACTGACAATGAGCAGTTCTTC	CSSTLTDNEQFF
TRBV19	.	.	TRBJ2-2	TGTGCCAGTAGTATACGTAGCTACACCGGGGAGCTGTTTTTT	CASSIRSYTGELFF
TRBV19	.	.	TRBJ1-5	TGTGCCAGTAGTATCGGGTTCATAAATCAGCCCCAGCATTTT	CASSIGFINQPQHF
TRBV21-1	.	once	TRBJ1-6	TGTGCCAGCAGCTCACAAGGGGGCCTAAATTCACCCCTCCACTTT	CASSSQGGLNSPLHF